This TCR beta chain appears in the sequencing data of a study of T cells after yellow fever vaccination. Notes on the study in general: A weaker but faster secondary response was observed, peaking on day 5 versus 15. Post-booster repertoires contained most primary-vaccination clones again (almost 97% CD4, about 88% CD8).

Germline V lookup: CDR1 LGHNA, CDR2 YSLEER. The J segment lost 12 bases and the V segment lost 0 bases, leaving 7 bases of the junction unmatched. This CDR3 region has 14 residues. From the 5' RACE reads, TCRdb called clonotypes with MiXCR, one entry per CDR3 protein. Found here are 500,000 to 650,000 distinct CDR3 sequences, approximately 13% of them singletons; the top ten hold over 13%. In regard to this clonotype: Its antigen is currently unknown.

This receptor was taken from a man younger than 40 who received the YFV17D yellow fever vaccine. This rearrangement joins TRBV4-3 to TRBJ2-4, with 8 positions matching TRBD2. The sequencing here drew on PBMCs, taken on the day of the yellow fever booster vaccination. The CDR3 nucleotides are TGCGCCAGCAGCCAAGATTACGGGGCGGGGGGTCAGTACTTC. Translation gives CASSQDYGAGGQYF.